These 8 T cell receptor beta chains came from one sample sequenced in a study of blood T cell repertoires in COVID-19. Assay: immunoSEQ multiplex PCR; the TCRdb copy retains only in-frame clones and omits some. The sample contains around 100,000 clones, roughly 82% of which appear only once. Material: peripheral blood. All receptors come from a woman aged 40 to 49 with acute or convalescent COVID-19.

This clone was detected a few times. The chain's CDR3 is CAISESRPQSILDTQYF. The CDR3 nucleotides read TGTGCCATCAGTGAGTCGAGACCACAGTCGATATTGGATACGCAGTATTTT. V and J are TRBV10-3 and TRBJ2-3; D unclear. Germline CDR1 reads ENHRY; CDR2 reads SYGVKD. The CDR3 spans 17 residues. V lost 0 bases to trimming and J lost 6 bases, with 19 bases between them.

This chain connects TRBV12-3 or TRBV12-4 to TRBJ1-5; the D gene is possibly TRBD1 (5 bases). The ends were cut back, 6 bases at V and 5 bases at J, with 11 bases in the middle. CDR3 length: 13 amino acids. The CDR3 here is CASSQGGDQPQHF. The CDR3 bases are TGTGCCAGCAGCCAGGGTGGGGATCAGCCCCAGCATTTT.

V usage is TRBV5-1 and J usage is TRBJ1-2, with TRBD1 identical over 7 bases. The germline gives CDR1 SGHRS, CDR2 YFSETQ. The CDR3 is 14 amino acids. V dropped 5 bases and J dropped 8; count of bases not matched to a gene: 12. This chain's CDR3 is CASSLPTGLGGYTF. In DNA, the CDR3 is TGCGCCAGCAGTTTACCGACAGGGCTCGGGGGCTACACCTTC.

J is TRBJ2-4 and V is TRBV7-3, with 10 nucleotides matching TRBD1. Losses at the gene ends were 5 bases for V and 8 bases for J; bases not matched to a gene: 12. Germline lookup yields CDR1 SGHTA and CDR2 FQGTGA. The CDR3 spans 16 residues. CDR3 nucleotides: TGTGCCAGCAGCCGAAGTGGACAGGGGGGTAAGGACATTCAGTACTTC. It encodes CASSRSGQGGKDIQYF.

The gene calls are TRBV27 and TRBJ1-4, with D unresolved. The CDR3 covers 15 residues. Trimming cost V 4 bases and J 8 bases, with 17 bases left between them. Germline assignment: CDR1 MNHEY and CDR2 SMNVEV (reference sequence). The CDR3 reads CASSSSDLPGEKLFF. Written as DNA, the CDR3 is TGTGCCAGCAGTTCCTCGGACCTCCCGGGGGAAAAACTGTTTTTT.

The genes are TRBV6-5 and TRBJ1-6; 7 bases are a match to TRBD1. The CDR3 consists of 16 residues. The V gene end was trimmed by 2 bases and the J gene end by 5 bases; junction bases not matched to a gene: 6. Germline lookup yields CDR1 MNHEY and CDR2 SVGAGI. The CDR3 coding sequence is TGTGCCAGCAGTTACGACAGGGTGGTAAATAATTCACCCCTCCACTTT. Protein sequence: CASSYDRVVNNSPLHF.

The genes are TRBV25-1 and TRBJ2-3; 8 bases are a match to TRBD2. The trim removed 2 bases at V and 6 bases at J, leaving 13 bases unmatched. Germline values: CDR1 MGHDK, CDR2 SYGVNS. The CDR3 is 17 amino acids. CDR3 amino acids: CASSERGTSSFWDTQYF. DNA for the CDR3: TGTGCCAGCAGTGAAAGGGGGACTAGTTCTTTCTGGGATACGCAGTATTTT.

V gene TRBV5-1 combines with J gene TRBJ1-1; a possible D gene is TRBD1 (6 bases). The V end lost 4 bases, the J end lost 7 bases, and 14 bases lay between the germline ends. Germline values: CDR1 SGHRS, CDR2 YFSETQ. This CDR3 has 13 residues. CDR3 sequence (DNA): TGCGCCAGCAGCAAGGGGGGGCGCGGTGAAGCTTTCTTT. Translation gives CASSKGGRGEAFF.